One TCR beta chain is described in this entry. These data are taken from a study of cytomegalovirus exposure and HLA in healthy donors. PCR involved 60 Vbeta and 13 Jbeta primers. The table came from immunoSEQ multiplex PCR; TCRdb's copy has only in-frame clones and leaves some out. The table shows about 190,000 clones, with about three quarters occurring only once. CDR1 SGHDT and CDR2 YYEEEE come from the germline V gene. This CDR3 spans 13 amino acids. Trimming shortened V by 2 bases and J by 4 bases, and 7 bases separated the two germline ends. The gene calls are TRBV5-6 and TRBJ2-1; D ambiguous. This clonotype originated in a middle-aged woman in good health and CMV-seronegative. The source material was PBMCs. CDR3 nucleotide sequence: TGTGCCAGCAGCTTCATCGGGTACAATGAGCAGTTCTTC. Its translation: CASSFIGYNEQFF.